The 26 T cell receptor beta chains below were found in one sample sequenced in a study of cytomegalovirus exposure and HLA in healthy donors. The PCR ran on 60 Vbeta and 13 Jbeta primers. The data were produced by immunoSEQ multiplex PCR, yet TCRdb's version contains in-frame clones alone and is incomplete. Of about 160,000 clones detected, around 80% appear once; the ten largest clones hold 7%. The sequenced sample consisted of PBMCs. These receptors were collected from a woman aged 30 to 39 in good health and CMV-seropositive.

This chain joins TRBV19 and TRBJ2-7; the match to TRBD1 covers 10 bases. V dropped 2 bases and J dropped 6; count of bases not matched to a gene: 4. The CDR3 contains 14 residues. Germline CDR1 is LNHDA and CDR2 is SQIVND (reference sequence). The CDR3, as DNA: TGTGCCAGTAGTATACGGGACAGGGGCGCCGAGCAGTACTTC. It specifies CASSIRDRGAEQYF.

As DNA, the CDR3 is TGTGCCAGCAGCCTTGGGACACCCTATGCAGGTCAGCCCCAGCATTTT. It translates to CASSLGTPYAGQPQHF. The chain has TRBV7-6 and TRBJ1-5, with D possibly being TRBD1 (6 bases). Deletions cut 5 bases from V and 6 bases from J, with 20 bases between. Per the germline V gene, CDR1 is SGHVS and CDR2 is FNYEAQ. The CDR3 totals 16 residues.

This chain links TRBV18 with TRBJ2-5; the D gene is possibly TRBD2 (5 bases). V lost 4 bases to trimming and J lost 2 bases, with 17 bases between them. CDR1 and CDR2 (germline): KGHSH, LQKENI. CDR3 length: 16 residues. CDR3 in DNA: TGTGCCAGCTCACGAGACCGGGGAGAAGTACAAGAGACCCAGTACTTC. Translation: CASSRDRGEVQETQYF.

This rearrangement joins TRBV30 to TRBJ1-5; D gene uncertain. V was shortened by 0 bases and J by 7 bases, with 7 bases between the two germline ends. The CDR3 sequence is 12 residues long. Per the germline V gene, CDR1 is GTSNPN and CDR2 is SVGIG (reference sequence). DNA for the CDR3: TGTGCCTGGAGTGTACTGAACCAGCCCCAGCATTTT. This translates into CAWSVLNQPQHF.

This clone was observed a handful of times. This chain joins TRBV4-3 and TRBJ2-7, with 7 bases lining up with TRBD1. The germline V gene encodes CDR1 LGHNA and CDR2 YSLEER. This CDR3 has 14 amino acids. The V and J ends lost 3 bases and 3 bases, in that order; junction bases with no gene match: 5. CDR3 DNA: TGCGCCAGCAGCCACCACAGGGGTAACTACGAGCAGTACTTC. This translates into CASSHHRGNYEQYF.

The V and J genes are TRBV4-3 and TRBJ2-1, with 7 bases lining up with TRBD2. Germline V gives CDR1 LGHNA, CDR2 YSLEER. The CDR3 is 16 amino acids. V shed 1 base, J shed 2 bases, and the junction held 5 bases outside the gene matches. The CDR3 region has the DNA TGCGCCAGCAGCCAAGGTATAGGGAGGGCCTACAATGAGCAGTTCTTC. Protein: CASSQGIGRAYNEQFF.

As concerns this clone: An end of the junction does not agree with germline; a read error may underlie this. V gene TRBV7-9 combines with J gene TRBJ1-2; the D gene is possibly TRBD1 (5 bases). CDR1 is SEHNR and CDR2 is FQNEAQ in the germline V gene (reference sequence). CDR3 length: 12 amino acids. For the CDR3, the DNA is TGTTCCAGCACCAAAGGGGTTAATGGCTACACCTTC. It yields the protein CSSTKGVNGYTF.

The table lists this clone with a few counts. V gene TRBV6-5 combines with J gene TRBJ1-2; a possible D gene is TRBD1 (6 bases). Germline CDR1 reads MNHEY; CDR2 reads SVGAGI. Trimming stripped 2 bases from V and 8 bases from J, with 9 bases between. The CDR3 covers 12 residues. The CDR3 sequence: CASSYGGQGYTF. CDR3 nucleotides: TGTGCCAGCAGTTACGGGGGCCAGGGCTACACCTTC.

V gene TRBV18 combines with J gene TRBJ1-3, with 9 nucleotides matching TRBD1. This CDR3 contains 16 residues. CDR1 is KGHSH, CDR2 LQKENI, per germline. The trim removed 3 bases at V and 2 bases at J, leaving 5 bases unmatched. CDR3 sequence: CASSPGQGNTGNTIYF. The DNA for the CDR3 is TGTGCCAGCTCACCGGGACAGGGAAACACTGGAAACACCATATATTTT. Variable domain in full (rest from reference TRBV18 and TRBJ1-3): NAGVMQNPRHLVRRRGQEARLRCSPMKGHSHVYWYRQLPEEGLKFMVYLQKENIIDESGMPKERFSAEFPKEGPSILRIQQVVRGDSAAYFCASSPGQGNTGNTIYFGEGSWLTVV.

The rearrangement joins TRBV14 to TRBJ2-1, with TRBD2 matching 12 bases. V gave up 4 bases and J gave up 9 bases; unmatched junction bases: 7. CDR3 size: 15 residues. Germline CDR1 and CDR2: SGHDN and FVKESK. The CDR3 protein is CASSLLAGGPGEQFF. The CDR3 DNA is TGTGCCAGCAGCCTCCTAGCGGGGGGGCCTGGTGAGCAGTTCTTC.

This sequence joins TRBV5-1 and TRBJ2-3; the D gene is possibly TRBD1 (9 bases). V was trimmed by 7 bases and J by 3 bases, leaving 27 bases between them. Germline V gives CDR1 SGHRS, CDR2 YFSETQ. There are 18 residues in the CDR3. CDR3 amino acids: CASLRTGVGSGETDTQYF. CDR3 coding DNA: TGCGCCAGCCTACGGACAGGGGTGGGTAGCGGGGAAACAGATACGCAGTATTTT.

The chain uses TRBV5-5 and TRBJ1-1; no reliable D call. Trimming took 1 base from V and 4 from J, leaving 11 bases between them. Germline V gene sequence: CDR1 SGHKS, CDR2 YYEKEE (reference sequence). The CDR3 extends over 14 amino acids. CDR3 sequence reads: CASSLFEGGTEAFF. Written as DNA, the CDR3 is TGTGCCAGCAGCTTGTTTGAGGGTGGCACTGAAGCTTTCTTT.

The chain has TRBV4-3 and TRBJ1-3; D uncertain. The CDR3 spans 15 residues. CDR1 LGHNA and CDR2 YSLEER come from the germline V gene. V dropped 4 bases and J dropped 0 bases, with 10 bases sitting between them. This CDR3 is CASSLRTGSGNTIYF. In DNA form, the CDR3 reads TGCGCCAGCAGCCTTCGGACTGGCTCTGGAAACACCATATATTTT.

The genes are TRBV5-1 and TRBJ2-1; 8 bases align to TRBD2. Trimming took 0 bases from V and 16 from J; bases not matched to a gene: 9. This CDR3 contains 13 residues. Germline V gives CDR1 SGHRS, CDR2 YFSETQ. The CDR3, as DNA: TGCGCCAGCAGCTTGGGGGGGGGCGGGGGGATATTCTTC. Encoded protein: CASSLGGGGGIFF.

This chain connects TRBV27 to TRBJ1-1, with D possibly matching TRBD1 (5 bases). This CDR3 has 14 amino acids. Germline V gives CDR1 MNHEY, CDR2 SMNVEV (reference sequence). V dropped 3 bases and J dropped 0 bases, with 8 bases sitting between them. This CDR3 is CASSFRALNTEAFF. The CDR3 DNA follows: TGTGCCAGCAGTTTCAGGGCCTTGAACACTGAAGCTTTCTTT.

The V gene is TRBV27, the J gene TRBJ2-7; 7 bases align to TRBD2. This CDR3 contains 16 residues. Germline V gene data show CDR1 as MNHEY and CDR2 as SMNVEV (reference sequence). Trimming took 0 bases from V and 2 from J; bases not matched to a gene: 7. The CDR3 protein is CASSLSPRLAPYEQYF. The CDR3 DNA follows: TGTGCCAGCAGTTTATCACCTCGACTAGCCCCCTACGAGCAGTACTTC.

This chain joins TRBV2 and TRBJ2-5; no definite D call. V lost 6 bases to trimming and J lost 3 bases, with 20 bases between them. The CDR3 is 16 amino acids. Germline values: CDR1 SNHLY, CDR2 FYNNEI. The CDR3 DNA reads TGTGCCAGCAGCTCGGCGGTGATAGGAGTGAAAGAGACCCAGTACTTC. This translates into CASSSAVIGVKETQYF.

In its sample, this clone was seen a few times. V gene TRBV19 combines with J gene TRBJ1-3; 9 nucleotides align to TRBD1. The germline gives CDR1 LNHDA, CDR2 SQIVND (reference sequence). The V gene end was trimmed by 5 bases and the J gene end by 4 bases; junction bases not matched to a gene: 12. The length of the CDR3 is 17 residues. The CDR3 region has the DNA TGTGCCAGTAGTGCCACCATTACAGGGGGCGACGGAAACACCATATATTTT. It is translated as CASSATITGGDGNTIYF.

The chain uses TRBV7-2 and TRBJ1-1, with D hard to call. Trimming removed 1 base from V and 5 bases from J, with 11 bases in between. Germline V CDR1 and CDR2: SGHTA, FQGNSA. The CDR3 is made up of 14 amino acids. The CDR3 here is CASSLGSGGTEAFF. CDR3 sequence (DNA): TGTGCCAGCAGCTTAGGGTCGGGAGGGACTGAAGCTTTCTTT.

The sample holds a few counts of this clone. The chain has TRBV6-1 and TRBJ1-6; no firm D call. Trimming left V 6 bases short and J 4 bases short, with 16 bases between. The germline V gene encodes CDR1 MNHNS and CDR2 SASEGT. The CDR3 runs 16 residues. CDR3 sequence reads: CASREQQVAYNSPLHF. In DNA, the CDR3 is TGTGCCAGCAGAGAACAGCAGGTCGCTTATAATTCACCCCTCCACTTT.

This clone occurred once. Here the CDR3 reads CASRTSGGAYEQFF. The CDR3 DNA reads TGCGCCAGCAGGACTAGCGGGGGGGCGTATGAGCAGTTCTTC. The J gene is TRBJ2-1, the V gene TRBV5-1; 14 nucleotides line up with TRBD2. The germline V gene encodes CDR1 SGHRS and CDR2 YFSETQ. CDR3 length: 14 residues. V lost 5 bases and J lost 8; bases outside the gene matches: 3.

This chain links TRBV6-6 with TRBJ2-7; TRBD2 aligns across 9 bases. The CDR3 extends over 15 amino acids. CDR1 and CDR2 from the germline V gene are MNHNY and SVGAGI (reference sequence). V shed 1 base and J 3 bases; nucleotides not matched to a gene: 4. The CDR3 region is CASSYLRLAVYEQYF. In DNA form, the CDR3 reads TGTGCCAGCAGTTACTTGAGACTAGCGGTCTACGAGCAGTACTTC.

About this clone: The junction departs from germline at one end; a sequencing error may be responsible. V gene TRBV16 combines with J gene TRBJ1-6; D is unclear. Germline V gives CDR1 KGHSY, CDR2 FQNENV. The CDR3 is 13 residues long. The CDR3 spells CASSQSFGSLLHF. The CDR3 coding sequence is TGTGCCAGCAGCCAATCGTTCGGTTCACTCCTCCACTTT.

V and J are TRBV5-4 and TRBJ1-2, with TRBD1 as a possible D gene (5 bases). V dropped 1 base and J dropped 4 bases, with 11 bases sitting between them. Germline lookup yields CDR1 SGHNT and CDR2 YYREEE (reference sequence). The CDR3 length is 14 residues. The CDR3 is CASSLNQGLYGYTF. As DNA, the CDR3 is TGTGCCAGCAGCTTGAACCAGGGACTCTATGGCTACACCTTC. Full variable domain (remainder filled in from reference TRBV5-4 and TRBJ1-2): ETGVTQSPTHLIKTRGQQVTLRCSSQSGHNTVSWYQQALGQGPQFIFQYYREEENGRGNFPPRFSGLQFPNYSSELNVNALELDDSALYLCASSLNQGLYGYTFGSGTRLTVV.

This chain uses TRBV2 with TRBJ2-1; TRBD1 might be the D (5 bases). CDR3 size: 10 residues. Between the trimmed V and J ends, which lost 3 bases and 13 bases, there was a span of 7 bases. From germline, CDR1 is SNHLY and CDR2 FYNNEI. CDR3 nucleotides: TGTGCCAGCAGTGACAGGGATCAGTTCTTC. Residues: CASSDRDQFF.

The chain is built from TRBV29-1 and TRBJ2-2, with TRBD2 matching 9 bases. Per germline, CDR1 SQVTM and CDR2 ANQGSEA. CDR3 length: 14 residues. The V and J ends lost 6 bases and 5 bases, in that order; junction bases with no gene match: 7. The CDR3 spells CSVHLAGRTGELFF. The CDR3 coding sequence is TGCAGCGTCCACCTAGCGGGGAGGACCGGGGAGCTGTTTTTT.